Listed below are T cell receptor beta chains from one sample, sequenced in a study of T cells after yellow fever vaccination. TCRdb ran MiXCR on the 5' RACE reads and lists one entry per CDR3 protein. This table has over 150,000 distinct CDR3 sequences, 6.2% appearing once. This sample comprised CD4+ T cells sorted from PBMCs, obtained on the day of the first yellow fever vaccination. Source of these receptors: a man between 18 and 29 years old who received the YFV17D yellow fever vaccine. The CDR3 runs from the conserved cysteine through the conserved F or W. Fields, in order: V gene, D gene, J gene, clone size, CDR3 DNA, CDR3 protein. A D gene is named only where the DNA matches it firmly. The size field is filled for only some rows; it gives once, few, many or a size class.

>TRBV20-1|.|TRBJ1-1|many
TGCAGTGCTACAGGACCGATGAACACTGAAGCTTTCTTT
CSATGPMNTEAFF
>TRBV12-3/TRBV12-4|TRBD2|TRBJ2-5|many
TGTGCCAGCAGACCTCACCTTGGGGCTGGACGGGGGGATGAGACCCAGTACTTC
CASRPHLGAGRGDETQYF
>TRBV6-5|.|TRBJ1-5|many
TGTGCCAGCAGCCAGACAGTCGGAGGGGCCCAGCATTTT
CASSQTVGGAQHF
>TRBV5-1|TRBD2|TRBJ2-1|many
TGCGCCAGCAGTTACTCTTCTAGCGGGGAAGGCAATGAGCAGTTCTTC
CASSYSSSGEGNEQFF
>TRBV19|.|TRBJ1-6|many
TGTGCCAGTAGTATACAAGGGCCAAATTCACCCCTCCACTTT
CASSIQGPNSPLHF
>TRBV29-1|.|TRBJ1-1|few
TGCAGCGTTCCCGTCCTTAACACTGAAGCTTTCTTT
CSVPVLNTEAFF
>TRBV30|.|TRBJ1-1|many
TGTGCCTGGAGTGTACAACAGGACACTGAAGCTTTCTTT
CAWSVQQDTEAFF
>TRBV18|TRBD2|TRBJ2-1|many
TGTGCCAGCTCACCTAGCGGGGGGAATGAGCAGTTCTTC
CASSPSGGNEQFF
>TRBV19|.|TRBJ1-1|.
TGTGCCAGTAGTGGCAGACACACTGAAGCTTTCTTT
CASSGRHTEAFF
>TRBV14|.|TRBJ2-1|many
TGTGCCAGCAGCCAAGCTCTGGGGGCCAACTACAATGAGCAGTTCTTC
CASSQALGANYNEQFF
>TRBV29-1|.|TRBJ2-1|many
TGCAGCGTTGTCTCGGATGTGCGTCGCCGCAATGAGCAGTTCTTC
CSVVSDVRRRNEQFF
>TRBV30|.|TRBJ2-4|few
TGTGCCTGGAGTATCGGCGGGTTGGACATTCAGTACTTC
CAWSIGGLDIQYF
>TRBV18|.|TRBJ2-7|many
TGTGCCAGCTCACTTCGTTCGACAGGACGCTACGAGCAGTACTTC
CASSLRSTGRYEQYF
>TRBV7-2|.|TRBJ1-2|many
TGTGCCAGCAGCACCACTTTGCCCATTTACTATGGCTACACCTTC
CASSTTLPIYYGYTF
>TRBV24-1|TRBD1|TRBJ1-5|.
TGTGCCACCAGTGACAACGGCGGGACAGGAGAGGGTCAGCCCCAGCATTTT
CATSDNGGTGEGQPQHF
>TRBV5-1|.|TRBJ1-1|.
TGCGCCAGCAGCTTGGGGACAGAGAACACTGAAGCTTTCTTT
CASSLGTENTEAFF
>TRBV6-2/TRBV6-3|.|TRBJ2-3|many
TGTGCCAGCGGCTACGGCCAAACAAGCACAGATACGCAGTATTTT
CASGYGQTSTDTQYF
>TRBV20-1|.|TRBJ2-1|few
TGCAGTGCTCGACGGGCCGCCGGCGATGAGCAGTTCTTC
CSARRAAGDEQFF
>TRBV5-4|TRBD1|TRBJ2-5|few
TGTGCCAGCAGCTTGGTGGACAGGGAGGAGACCCAGTACTTC
CASSLVDREETQYF
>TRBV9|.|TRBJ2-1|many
TGTGCCAGCAGTGAGGGACTTTTTGCCTACAATGAGCAGTTCTTC
CASSEGLFAYNEQFF
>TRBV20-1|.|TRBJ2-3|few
TGCAGTCAATCTTACTCCCCTCCCTCAGATACGCAGTATTTT
CSQSYSPPSDTQYF
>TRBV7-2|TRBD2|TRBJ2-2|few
TGTGCCAGCAGCTTATTGGGGCTAGCGGGGAACACCGGGGAGCTGTTTTTT
CASSLLGLAGNTGELFF
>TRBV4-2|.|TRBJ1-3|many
TGTGCCAGCAGCCCCATCGACAGCTACTCTGGAAACACCATATATTTT
CASSPIDSYSGNTIYF
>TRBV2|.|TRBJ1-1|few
TGTGCCAGCAGTGAACAGGGAGGATCGTACACTGAAGCTTTCTTT
CASSEQGGSYTEAFF
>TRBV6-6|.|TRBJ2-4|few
TGTGCCAGCAGCCCCGGGACCCCAAACATTCAGTACTTC
CASSPGTPNIQYF
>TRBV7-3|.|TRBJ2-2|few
TGTGCCAGCAGCTTAACGCGCAGGGTGGGCACCGGGGAGCTGTTTTTT
CASSLTRRVGTGELFF